This TCR beta chain was captured in a study of shared T cell receptors in the human thymus. The trim removed 3 bases at V and 2 bases at J, leaving 7 bases unmatched. The CDR3 extends over 15 amino acids. Germline CDR1 reads MDHEN; CDR2 reads SYDVKM. The repertoire was sequenced with immunoSEQ multiplex PCR; TCRdb's copy has only in-frame clones and lacks some. This table holds about 660,000 clones, roughly 88% found once. This clone was recorded only once. These same data were also listed under a study on human thymus T cells. This second report adds: Healthy Finnish infants undergoing corrective surgery for congenital heart defects were used as donors. Corrective heart surgery yielded the resections from which the thymus tissue came. Usage of V and J genes appeared biased in thymic and blood repertoires. Highly overlapping thymic repertoires in unrelated individuals were reported by related research.

The rearrangement uses TRBV28 and TRBJ2-7; 7 positions match TRBD2. This clonotype originated in a boy younger than two with a congenital heart defect. The sample taken for sequencing was thymocytes. In nucleotides, the CDR3 is TGTGCCAGCAGTTTGGGCGGGAGCCCTCCCTACGAGCAGTACTTC. Translating gives CASSLGGSPPYEQYF.